This entry describes one T cell receptor beta chain. The data stem from a study of T cell changes during pregnancy in multiple sclerosis. Trimming cost V 2 bases and J 1 base, with 8 bases left between them. This CDR3 spans 14 amino acids. Germline CDR1 SGHTA, CDR2 FQGNSA. Assay used: immunoSEQ multiplex PCR; TCRdb lists only in-frame clones, some missing. Among 38,000 or so clones, about 90% were seen once, and the ten largest hold about 0.57%. The chain has TRBV7-2 and TRBJ1-1; D may be TRBD1 (5 bases). Sequenced material: CD4+ T cells from peripheral blood mononuclear cells, taken in the second trimester of pregnancy. The sequence was obtained from a female donor with multiple sclerosis, enrolled in a pregnancy study. The CDR3 region is CASSLHGANTEAFF. For the CDR3, the DNA is TGTGCCAGCAGCTTACATGGGGCGAACACTGAAGCTTTCTTT.